The entry below describes one T cell receptor (beta chain). The sample belongs to a study of blood T cell repertoires in COVID-19. Per the authors' pipeline: Amplification from reference gene primers served as the basis for estimated nucleated cell counts. Assay used: immunoSEQ multiplex PCR; TCRdb lists only in-frame clones, some missing. The D gene and trimming were derived from the DNA, and the V and J assignments and clone size from that table. The table includes approximately 200,000 clones, approximately 86% detected once. Germline assignment: CDR1 MNHEY and CDR2 SMNVEV (reference sequence). This CDR3 is built from 12 residues. V shed 3 bases and J shed 5 bases, with 8 bases lying between them. Which cohort a participant joined came from the clinical history participants gave. Each exposed participant met a COVID-19 case in the 2 weeks preceding study entry.

The receptor was isolated from a woman younger than 45 who had been exposed to COVID-19. The chain joins TRBV27 to TRBJ2-7; TRBD2 is a possible D gene (5 bases). The sample comprised PBMCs or T cells enriched from blood (not recorded which). CDR3 DNA sequence: TGTGCCAGCAGTTTGGCGGGCCACGAGCAGTACTTC. This sequence encodes CASSLAGHEQYF.